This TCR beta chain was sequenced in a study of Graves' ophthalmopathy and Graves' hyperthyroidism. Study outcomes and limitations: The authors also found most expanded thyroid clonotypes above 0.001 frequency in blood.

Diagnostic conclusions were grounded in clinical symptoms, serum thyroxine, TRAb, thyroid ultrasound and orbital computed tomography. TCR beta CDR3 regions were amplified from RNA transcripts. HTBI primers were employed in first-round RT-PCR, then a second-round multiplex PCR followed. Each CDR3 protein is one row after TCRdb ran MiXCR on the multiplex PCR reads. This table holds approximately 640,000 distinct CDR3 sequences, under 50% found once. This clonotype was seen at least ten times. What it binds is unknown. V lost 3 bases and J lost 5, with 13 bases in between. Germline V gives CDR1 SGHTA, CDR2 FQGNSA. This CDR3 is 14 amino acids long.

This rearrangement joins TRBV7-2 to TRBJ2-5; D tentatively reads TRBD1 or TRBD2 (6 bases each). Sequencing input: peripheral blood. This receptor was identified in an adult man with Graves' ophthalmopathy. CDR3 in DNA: TGTGCCAGCAGCTTCCCCACAGGGAGGGAGACCCAGTACTTC. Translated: CASSFPTGRETQYF.